The 5 T cell receptor beta chains reported below all come from one sample, sequenced in a study of beta chain features in type 1 diabetes. Of the isolated RNA, all was reverse transcribed, and so the sequenced material was expressed TCRB transcripts. The table came from immunoSEQ multiplex PCR; TCRdb's copy has only in-frame clones and leaves some out. The table includes more than 300,000 clones, 9.6% detected once. What these receptors recognize is not known. General study findings and limits: Shortening of TCRB CDR3s, moderate but significant, appeared in all four CD4+ subsets of Type 1 diabetes patients.

The sequencing input was central memory CD4+ T cells from blood. Receptor source: a young man with type 1 diabetes.

V and J are TRBV4-1 and TRBJ2-5; perhaps TRBD1 as D (5 bases). The CDR3 loop spans 15 amino acids. The V end was cut by 4 bases, the J end by 2 bases, with 14 bases between. CDR1 is MGHRA and CDR2 is YSYEKL in the germline V gene. DNA of the CDR3: TGCGCCAGCAGCCCTAAGACAGATTTGCAAGAGACCCAGTACTTC. It encodes CASSPKTDLQETQYF.

This clone was found a few times. The chain links TRBV5-4 to TRBJ1-5, with a tentative D call TRBD1 (6 bases). With 4 bases removed from V and 4 bases from J, the gap between germline ends came to 15 bases. The CDR3 runs to 15 residues. Germline CDR1 is SGHNT and CDR2 is YYREEE (reference sequence). The CDR3 coding sequence is TGTGCCAGCAGCCCCGGGGGCTCGGTTAATCAGCCCCAGCATTTT. Encoded protein: CASSPGGSVNQPQHF.

The chain couples TRBV9 to TRBJ2-3; D not resolved. The germline V and J ends were trimmed by 0 bases and 9 bases, with 14 bases remaining between them. The CDR3 runs to 14 residues. From germline, CDR1 is SGDLS and CDR2 YYNGEE. The CDR3 nucleotides read TGTGCCAGCAGCGTAGCCCCATCTGAAGGAACGCAGTATTTT. Its translation: CASSVAPSEGTQYF.

This sequence joins TRBV27 and TRBJ1-1; 8 positions match TRBD1. This CDR3 contains 16 residues. After removal of 4 bases from V and 1 base from J, the junction contained 8 bases not matched to a gene. Germline CDR1 MNHEY, CDR2 SMNVEV (reference sequence). In DNA, the CDR3 is TGTGCCAGCAGTTCAGCAGGGGGCTCCGGGAACACTGAAGCTTTCTTT. Residues: CASSSAGGSGNTEAFF.

This sequence joins TRBV19 and TRBJ1-1; 9 nucleotides match TRBD1. V gave up 6 bases and J gave up 2 bases; unmatched junction bases: 4. This CDR3 is built from 14 residues. Looked up from germline, CDR1 is LNHDA and CDR2 is SQIVND (reference sequence). In DNA form, the CDR3 reads TGTGCCAGTAGAATAACAGGGGGCAACACTGAAGCTTTCTTT. This encodes CASRITGGNTEAFF.